Presented here are 23 T cell receptor beta chains from one specimen sequenced in a study of siplizumab effects on memory and regulatory T cells. The assay was immunoSEQ multiplex PCR, and TCRdb's table has in-frame clones only and misses some. The data hold 70,000 to 95,000 clones, with 85% to 90% observed a single time. Sequenced material: CD4+ T cells sorted from blood. These receptors were collected from a human donor in good health.

This clone turned up a few times. V usage is TRBV6-1 and J usage is TRBJ1-5, with a weak D call TRBD1 (5 bases). Trimming took off 3 bases at V and 8 bases at J, with 11 bases between the two ends. The CDR3 spans 13 residues. CDR1 and CDR2 from the germline V gene are MNHNS and SASEGT. This chain's CDR3 is CASSERGTEPQHF. DNA for the CDR3: TGTGCCAGCAGTGAGAGGGGTACGGAGCCCCAGCATTTT.

This sequence joins TRBV28 and TRBJ2-1, with TRBD2 as a possible D gene (5 bases). Germline CDR1 reads MDHEN; CDR2 reads SYDVKM. V lost 8 bases and J lost 6, with 26 bases in between. This CDR3 region has 17 residues. This CDR3 is CASLSPSGYRRVNEQFF. CDR3 in DNA: TGTGCCAGCCTATCTCCCTCGGGGTACCGTCGGGTCAATGAGCAGTTCTTC.

V gene TRBV5-1 combines with J gene TRBJ2-2; D ambiguous. Germline CDR1 SGHRS, CDR2 YFSETQ. The V gene lost 0 bases and the J gene lost 6 bases, with 9 bases spanning the gap. This CDR3 region has 14 residues. The DNA for the CDR3 is TGCGCCAGCAGCTTGGTAGTGGCTGCCGGGGAGCTGTTTTTT. This gives the protein CASSLVVAAGELFF.

The J gene is TRBJ2-6, the V gene TRBV6-6; D gene unclear. CDR1 MNHNY and CDR2 SVGAGI come from the germline V gene (reference sequence). The CDR3 is 15 residues long. With 6 bases removed from V and 3 bases from J, the gap between germline ends came to 12 bases. The CDR3 region is CASRDSTLGANVLTF. The CDR3 DNA reads as TGTGCCAGCAGGGATAGTACCCTTGGGGCCAACGTCCTGACTTTC.

The V call is TRBV9, the J call TRBJ2-2; tentative D call: TRBD1 (5 bases). From germline, CDR1 is SGDLS and CDR2 YYNGEE. CDR3 size: 15 residues. V lost 6 bases and J 7 bases, leaving 19 bases between the germline ends. In DNA form, the CDR3 reads TGTGCCAGCACCCCCCAGGGCATTAGGAACGGGGAGCTGTTTTTT. It translates to CASTPQGIRNGELFF. The full variable domain, its missing parts supplied by reference TRBV9 and TRBJ2-2, is DSGVTQTPKHLITATGQRVTLRCSPRSGDLSVYWYQQSLDQGLQFLIQYYNGEERAKGNILERFSAQQFPDLHSELNLSSLELGDSALYFCASTPQGIRNGELFFGEGSRLTVL.

This rearrangement joins TRBV28 to TRBJ2-5, with a tentative D call TRBD1 (5 bases). Trimming pared 2 bases from V and 5 bases from J, leaving 9 bases between. The germline CDR1 and CDR2 sequences are MDHEN and SYDVKM. This CDR3 contains 13 residues. CDR3 amino acids: CASSLQGPETQYF. The CDR3 DNA reads TGTGCCAGCAGTTTACAGGGTCCGGAGACCCAGTACTTC.

This clone occurred once. The rearrangement joins TRBV7-8 to TRBJ1-2; TRBD1 matches at 9 bases. The V gene's germline CDR1 is SGHVS and CDR2 FQNEAQ. The CDR3 length is 16 residues. V was pared by 1 base and J by 4 bases, with 7 bases of the junction left unmatched. The CDR3 region is CASSLGTGDPLYGYTF. CDR3 DNA sequence: TGTGCCAGCAGCTTAGGGACAGGGGACCCACTCTATGGCTACACCTTC.

CDR3 protein: CASSLTFDRYTGELFF. The DNA of the CDR3 is TGTGCCAGCAGCTTAACCTTCGACAGATACACCGGGGAGCTGTTTTTT. This chain links TRBV7-3 with TRBJ2-2; tentatively, D is TRBD1 (5 bases). V lost 0 bases and J lost 3, with 11 bases in between. The CDR3 has 16 residues. Per germline, CDR1 SGHTA and CDR2 FQGTGA. Looking up the rest from reference TRBV7-3 and TRBJ2-2 gives the full variable domain: GAGVSQTPSNKVTEKGKYVELRCDPISGHTALYWYRQSLGQGPEFLIYFQGTGAADDSGLPNDRFFAVRPEGSVSTLKIQRTERGDSAVYLCASSLTFDRYTGELFFGEGSRLTVL.

This chain joins TRBV11-3 and TRBJ2-2; no definite D call. The CDR3 spans 14 residues. Germline V CDR1 and CDR2: SGHNT, YENEEA. V gave up 1 base and J gave up 7 bases, with 10 bases separating them. The CDR3 protein is CASSLGTSLGELFF. CDR3 DNA: TGTGCCAGCAGCTTAGGGACGTCCCTCGGGGAGCTGTTTTTT.

The gene calls are TRBV14 and TRBJ2-5; D is unresolved. In germline, CDR1 is SGHDN, CDR2 FVKESK. The CDR3 runs to 13 residues. V dropped 0 bases and J dropped 5 bases, with 7 bases sitting between them. The CDR3 protein is CASSQERWETQYF. CDR3 DNA sequence: TGTGCCAGCAGCCAAGAGCGGTGGGAGACCCAGTACTTC.

The genes are TRBV7-9 and TRBJ2-4; D is unresolved. Per germline, CDR1 SEHNR and CDR2 FQNEAQ (reference sequence). CDR3 length equals 15 residues. V lost 3 bases and J lost 1, with 10 bases in between. The CDR3 nucleotides read TGTGCCAGCAGCTTCCCTCGGGCTGCCAAAAACATTCAGTACTTC. Amino acid sequence: CASSFPRAAKNIQYF.

V is TRBV7-3 and J is TRBJ2-1; tentatively, D is TRBD2 (5 bases). V was shortened by 1 base and J by 1 base, with 14 bases between the two germline ends. CDR3 length: 17 amino acids. CDR1 is SGHTA, CDR2 FQGTGA, per germline. CDR3 in amino acids: CASSLKFQLGSYNEQFF. The CDR3 DNA sequence: TGTGCCAGCAGCTTAAAATTCCAACTAGGGTCCTACAATGAGCAGTTCTTC.

The V gene is TRBV29-1, the J gene TRBJ2-3; TRBD1 agrees at 7 bases. This CDR3 is 15 amino acids long. The J segment lost 4 bases and the V segment lost 4 bases, leaving 11 bases of the junction unmatched. Germline V gene data show CDR1 as SQVTM and CDR2 as ANQGSEA. The CDR3 nucleotides are TGCAGCGTTGCCCCCACAGGGGTTGTGGCAGATACGCAGTATTTT. It specifies CSVAPTGVVADTQYF.

The rearrangement joins TRBV30 to TRBJ2-1; 8 bases fit TRBD2. The V gene's germline CDR1 is GTSNPN and CDR2 SVGIG (reference sequence). Trimming at V came to 3 bases and at J to 7 bases, leaving 14 bases not matched to a gene. CDR3 length: 16 residues. CDR3 amino acids: CAWRIPGLAGRNEQFF. CDR3 coding DNA: TGTGCCTGGAGGATACCCGGTCTAGCGGGCCGGAATGAGCAGTTCTTC.

This clone was detected once. The genes are TRBV5-4 and TRBJ2-7; D unclear. The germline gives CDR1 SGHNT, CDR2 YYREEE (reference sequence). The V end was cut by 4 bases, the J end by 3 bases, with 11 bases between. This CDR3 is built from 13 residues. The CDR3 nucleotides are TGTGCCAGCAGCCCGAGGTCTGGCTACGAGCAGTACTTC. Translating gives CASSPRSGYEQYF.

This clone has just one count. Germline and junction disagree at one end, which may indicate a read error. The gene calls are TRBV7-7 and TRBJ2-5; D not resolved. The germline V gene has CDR1 SSHAT and CDR2 FNYEAQ (reference sequence). CDR3 length: 13 amino acids. DNA for the CDR3: TGTGCTAGCAGCGCCAGTCAGTCAGAGACCCAGTACTTC. Protein product: CASSASQSETQYF.

The V call is TRBV25-1, the J call TRBJ1-1, with D unclear. This CDR3 contains 13 residues. Germline lookup yields CDR1 MGHDK and CDR2 SYGVNS. V gave up 4 bases and J gave up 5 bases, with 11 bases separating them. CDR3: CASSAEARTEAFF. The CDR3 nucleotides are TGTGCCAGCAGTGCGGAGGCCCGAACTGAAGCTTTCTTT.

This clone came up many times. The chain couples TRBV29-1 to TRBJ1-1; 7 bases map to TRBD1. The trim removed 4 bases at V and 3 bases at J, leaving 2 bases unmatched. Germline V gene lookup returns CDR1 SQVTM and CDR2 ANQGSEA. The CDR3 is 12 residues long. The CDR3 DNA follows: TGCAGCGTTGGGCAGGGGGACACTGAAGCTTTCTTT. This codes for CSVGQGDTEAFF.

The chain has TRBV30 and TRBJ2-2; D perhaps matches TRBD2 (7 bases). Germline V gene sequence: CDR1 GTSNPN, CDR2 SVGIG (reference sequence). The CDR3 is made up of 18 amino acids. The V end lost 5 bases, the J end lost 1 base, and 23 bases lay between the germline ends. Here the CDR3 DNA reads TGTGCCTGGGGGGGGCTAGCGGACCACGGGGAGAACACCGGGGAGCTGTTTTTT. Its protein product is CAWGGLADHGENTGELFF.

This chain uses TRBV4-3 with TRBJ2-5, with TRBD1 matching 12 bases. There are 17 residues in the CDR3. V was clipped by 2 bases and J by 5 bases; unmatched bases: 9. From germline, CDR1 is LGHNA and CDR2 YSLEER. The CDR3 nucleotides are TGCGCCAGCAGCCAAAACCCCGGGACAGGGGGCCTGGAGACCCAGTACTTC. Protein sequence: CASSQNPGTGGLETQYF.

This clone was seen only once. The rearrangement joins TRBV7-3 to TRBJ2-6; D unclear. The CDR3 has 11 amino acids. V shed 0 bases and J shed 14 bases, with 5 bases lying between them. Per the germline V gene, CDR1 is SGHTA and CDR2 is FQGTGA. CDR3 DNA sequence: TGTGCCAGCAGCTTAACGGGCCTCCTGACTTTC. It specifies CASSLTGLLTF. Supplemented by reference TRBV7-3 and TRBJ2-6, the full variable domain reads GAGVSQTPSNKVTEKGKYVELRCDPISGHTALYWYRQSLGQGPEFLIYFQGTGAADDSGLPNDRFFAVRPEGSVSTLKIQRTERGDSAVYLCASSLTGLLTFGAGSRLTVL.

The CDR3 sequence: CASSSDRATQETQYF. The CDR3 DNA sequence: TGTGCCAGCAGCTCAGACAGGGCAACACAAGAGACCCAGTACTTC. The chain has TRBV11-1 and TRBJ2-5, with 7 nucleotides matching TRBD1. CDR1 is SGHAT, CDR2 FQDESV, per germline (reference sequence). Trimming removed 4 bases from V and 2 bases from J; junction bases left unmatched: 7. The CDR3 length is 15 residues.

V is TRBV6-4 and J is TRBJ1-4; 9 bases agree with TRBD1. The germline V gene encodes CDR1 MRHNA and CDR2 SNTAGT. The CDR3 is 17 residues long. V was pared by 5 bases and J by 8 bases, with 15 bases of the junction left unmatched. This CDR3 is CASSLPGQGTHGEKLFF. For the CDR3, the DNA is TGTGCCAGCAGTCTTCCGGGACAGGGAACCCATGGCGAAAAACTGTTTTTT.